Here is one T cell receptor (beta chain) with its context. What it binds is not known. Produced via immunoSEQ multiplex PCR; TCRdb's table is partial and in-frame only. There are about 680,000 clones in the sample; around 90% occur only once, and approximately 1.5% lies in the top ten. Treatment: 15 to 20 received Ad26.COV2.S at low or high dose, single or two shots; about five received placebo; per-sample allocation not given. Collection of the samples took place on day 63 after the first injection of vaccine or placebo. The data stem from a study of Ad26.COV2.S vaccination and SARS-CoV-2 variants. Germline values: CDR1 SNHLY, CDR2 FYNNEI. Trimming took 5 bases from V and 5 from J; bases not matched to a gene: 13. This CDR3 is built from 18 residues. Study findings and constraints: People who got the vaccine had more spike-specific TCR breadth than people who got placebo. Non-spike TCR breadth showed similarity between vaccine and placebo recipients.

The chain recombines TRBV2 with TRBJ2-1; 12 bases agree with TRBD1. This receptor was obtained from a person aged 18-60 years who received the Ad26.COV2.S COVID-19 vaccine or a placebo. The starting material was peripheral blood, obtained in a trial of Ad26.COV2.S vaccine versus placebo. Here the CDR3 reads CASSPGTGGLSGHNEQFF. CDR3 DNA sequence: TGTGCCAGCAGTCCCGGGACAGGGGGCTTAAGTGGGCACAATGAGCAGTTCTTC.